This entry is about one T cell receptor beta chain. The target antigen is unknown. This sample stems from a study of shared clonotypes between healthy human individuals. About 30,000 T cell genomes (about 0.2 ug DNA) went into each sorted-subset replicate. Data came from immunoSEQ multiplex PCR; TCRdb stores just in-frame clones and leaves some out. Of about 380,000 clones listed, 96% are singletons. HIV-negative, healthy adults without recent acute infections or vaccinations were the donors. Study-wide findings and caveats: On the whole, naive subsets had larger estimated richness than memory subsets had.

The sequence was obtained from a young man in good health. The specimen sequenced was memory CD8+ T cells sorted from blood. Subset given: CD45RO+ cells pooled with CCR7-negative TemRA cells.

CDR3 coding DNA: TGCAGCGTTGAAAGGACTAGCGGGAGCACAGATACGCAGTATTTT. This encodes CSVERTSGSTDTQYF. This sequence joins TRBV29-1 and TRBJ2-3; 11 positions agree with TRBD2. The ends lost 2 bases at V and 0 bases at J; junction bases unmatched: 1. CDR3 size: 15 residues. CDR1 and CDR2 from the germline V gene are SQVTM and ANQGSEA.